These T cell receptor beta chains were read from a single sample in a study of OX40 agonist ivuxolimab in advanced cancers. Repertoires were generated with immunoSEQ multiplex PCR, while TCRdb's copy carries only in-frame clones and drops some. The sample lists around 25,000 clones, about three quarters occurring once. Sequences were derived from CD4+ or CD8+ T cells sorted from blood, sampled in a trial of the OX40 agonist ivuxolimab. The receptors were sampled from an adult with an advanced solid tumor such as melanoma, head and neck, liver or kidney cancer. Each CDR3 is given with its conserved first and last residue. A D gene is named only where the DNA matches it firmly. A clone size is listed for some rows: how often the clone was seen (once, few, many), or a class if it is expanded.

v_call,clone_size,d_call,j_call,cdr3_aa,cdr3_nt
TRBV11-3,NA,NA,TRBJ2-7,CASSLAVTSIYEQYF,TGTGCCAGCAGCTTAGCGGTAACTTCAATATACGAGCAGTACTTC
TRBV15,NA,NA,TRBJ1-4,CATSRGYEKLFF,TGTGCCACCAGCAGAGGATATGAAAAACTGTTTTTT
TRBV28,NA,NA,TRBJ2-7,CASSSNRFHEQYF,TGTGCCAGCAGTTCGAACAGGTTCCACGAGCAGTACTTC
TRBV6-6,NA,NA,TRBJ1-4,CATHPGQGGLFF,TGTGCCACCCACCCCGGGCAGGGTGGTCTGTTTTTT
TRBV25-1,NA,TRBD1,TRBJ1-6,CASAGGTNSPLHF,TGTGCCAGTGCAGGGGGGACGAATTCACCCCTCCACTTT
TRBV11-3,NA,TRBD2,TRBJ2-3,CASSLSGGARDTQYF,TGTGCCAGCAGCCTTAGCGGGGGGGCCAGGGATACGCAGTATTTT
TRBV29-1,NA,TRBD2,TRBJ2-3,CSVVRAGGDTDTQYF,TGCAGCGTTGTACGAGCGGGGGGGGACACAGATACGCAGTATTTT
TRBV19,NA,TRBD2,TRBJ2-7,CASSIERTSGRAAHEQYF,TGTGCCAGTAGTATCGAGAGGACTAGCGGGAGGGCCGCGCACGAGCAGTACTTC
TRBV7-2,NA,NA,TRBJ1-5,CASSLASVLHF,TGTGCCAGCAGCTTAGCGTCCGTGTTGCATTTT
TRBV30,NA,NA,TRBJ2-1,CAWSTVEQFF,TGTGCCTGGAGTACGGTTGAGCAGTTCTTC
TRBV7-2,NA,TRBD2,TRBJ2-3,CASSSGLAGADTQYF,TGTGCCAGCAGCTCCGGACTAGCGGGAGCAGATACGCAGTATTTT
TRBV5-6,NA,NA,TRBJ1-1,CASSSSRAERRAFF,TGTGCCAGCAGCTCCTCCCGGGCCGAACGGCGAGCTTTCTTT
TRBV28,NA,TRBD1,TRBJ1-5,CASSRTGVSAQPQHF,TGTGCCAGCAGTCGAACAGGGGTATCAGCGCAGCCCCAGCATTTT
TRBV30,NA,NA,TRBJ2-3,CAWSVGGTGRTQYF,TGTGCCTGGAGTGTAGGTGGAACGGGGCGTACGCAGTATTTT
TRBV19,NA,TRBD1,TRBJ1-1,CASSIGGQGIFSTEAFF,TGTGCCAGTAGTATAGGGGGACAGGGGATCTTTTCCACTGAAGCTTTCTTT
TRBV18,once,TRBD1,TRBJ1-1,CASSPPTGSGTEAFF,TGTGCCAGCTCACCACCGACAGGGTCGGGCACTGAAGCTTTCTTT
TRBV9,NA,NA,TRBJ1-2,CASSVGGTAAGYTF,TGTGCCAGCAGCGTAGGAGGGACGGCGGCTGGCTACACCTTC
TRBV30,NA,NA,TRBJ1-4,CAWSVSGTVNEKLFF,TGTGCCTGGAGTGTATCCGGGACGGTTAATGAAAAACTGTTTTTT
TRBV29-1,NA,NA,TRBJ1-4,CSVDGGGGEKLFF,TGCAGCGTTGATGGAGGGGGGGGTGAAAAACTGTTTTTT
TRBV6-6,NA,NA,TRBJ1-5,CASSSGIGNQPQHF,TGTGCCAGCAGTTCAGGGATCGGCAATCAGCCCCAGCATTTT
TRBV11-3,NA,NA,TRBJ2-1,CASSLERNEQFF,TGTGCCAGCAGCTTAGAACGCAATGAGCAGTTCTTC
TRBV30,NA,TRBD1,TRBJ2-3,CAWSGQGSDTQYF,TGTGCCTGGAGTGGACAGGGATCAGATACGCAGTATTTT
TRBV27,many,NA,TRBJ1-5,CASRPSGRYSNQPQHF,TGTGCCAGCAGACCATCGGGACGGTATAGCAATCAGCCCCAGCATTTT
TRBV28,NA,NA,TRBJ1-1,CASSSGQREAFF,TGTGCCAGCAGTTCCGGACAGAGGGAAGCTTTCTTT
TRBV14,NA,TRBD2,TRBJ2-4,CASSQDLGGENIQYF,TGTGCCAGCAGCCAAGATCTCGGGGGGGAAAACATTCAGTACTTC
TRBV29-1,NA,TRBD1,TRBJ1-2,CSVGQGRSNYGYTF,TGCAGCGTGGGACAGGGGCGATCTAACTATGGCTACACCTTC
TRBV6-1,NA,NA,TRBJ1-4,CASRKTDRDNEKLFF,TGTGCCAGCAGGAAAACTGACAGAGATAATGAAAAACTGTTTTTT
TRBV19,NA,TRBD1,TRBJ1-5,CASSQNTGADQPQHF,TGTGCCAGTAGCCAAAACACAGGGGCGGATCAGCCCCAGCATTTT
TRBV28,NA,NA,TRBJ1-1,CASSSLPTEAFF,TGTGCCAGCAGTTCGCTTCCCACTGAAGCTTTCTTT
TRBV6-1,NA,NA,TRBJ1-1,CASTAYTEAFF,TGTGCCAGCACAGCGTACACTGAAGCTTTCTTT
TRBV30,NA,NA,TRBJ2-3,CAWSQGPPTDTQYF,TGTGCCTGGAGTCAGGGACCACCCACAGATACGCAGTATTTT
TRBV30,NA,NA,TRBJ2-1,CAWSGVRNWSNEQFF,TGTGCCTGGAGTGGGGTTAGGAACTGGTCCAATGAGCAGTTCTTC
TRBV5-1,NA,NA,TRBJ2-2,CASDLGFQTGELFF,TGCGCCAGCGACCTGGGGTTTCAGACCGGGGAGCTGTTTTTT
TRBV6-1,NA,NA,TRBJ2-5,CASSERYSDQETQYF,TGTGCCAGCAGTGAACGGTACAGCGACCAAGAGACCCAGTACTTC
TRBV19,NA,NA,TRBJ2-1,CASSLPRTATYNEQFF,TGTGCCAGTAGTCTTCCTCGGACAGCAACTTACAATGAGCAGTTCTTC
TRBV5-6,NA,TRBD1,TRBJ2-7,CASSLTPRQGGRYEQYF,TGTGCCAGCAGCTTAACACCCCGACAGGGCGGTCGCTACGAGCAGTACTTC
TRBV6-5,NA,NA,TRBJ1-2,CASSYNRMSGYTF,TGTGCCAGCAGTTACAATCGAATGTCTGGCTACACCTTC
TRBV4-1,NA,NA,TRBJ1-1,CASSQEARPGVTAFF,TGCGCCAGCAGCCAAGAAGCTAGGCCCGGAGTTACAGCTTTCTTT
TRBV19,NA,TRBD2,TRBJ2-3,CATGGSTGTSGNTQYF,TGTGCCACCGGGGGGTCTACCGGGACTAGCGGGAATACGCAGTATTTT
TRBV13,NA,TRBD2,TRBJ2-1,CASSFAGVSRNEQFF,TGTGCCAGCAGCTTTGCGGGGGTCTCTAGGAATGAGCAGTTCTTC